This is a list of T cell receptor beta chains from one sample in a study of graft-versus-host responses after intestinal transplantation. Their antigen targets remain unknown. Sequencing was performed with immunoSEQ multiplex PCR; in TCRdb, only in-frame clones are kept and a portion is missing. Of approximately 85,000 clones in the sample, about 91% are singletons; the top ten hold 7.6%. The sample in question was unstimulated CD8+ T cells sorted from spleen or lymph node cells, obtained before transplant. The receptors were sampled from a human donor who was the organ donor for an intestinal transplant. The conserved cysteine and the conserved F or W are not part of the CDR3 here.

ASSQVQEGEFSSDTQY | TRBJ2-3 | TRBV4-2
ASSTDLGSYEQY | TRBJ2-7 | TRBV6-5
ASSADNSYEQY | TRBJ2-7 | TRBV7-9
ASSQDPAPYEQY | TRBJ2-7 | TRBV14
ASSLGVGRVGEKLF | TRBJ1-4 | TRBV5-1
ASSTTQDSYEQY | NA | TRBV7-2
ASSETSGGWYEQY | TRBJ2-7 | TRBV6-1
ASSLMGDQETQY | TRBJ2-5 | TRBV11-1
ASSLDRTDNTGELF | TRBJ2-2 | TRBV11-3
AWDLGGLGQF | TRBJ2-1 | TRBV30